This is a list of T cell receptor beta chains from one sample in a study of early T cells in non-severe SARS-CoV-2 infection. TCRdb independently ran MiXCR on the 5' RACE reads; one entry per CDR3 protein. The table lists tens of thousands of distinct CDR3 sequences, 8% to 10% of them singletons. The specimen was whole blood. The receptor source for this set is an adult who was a healthcare worker with PCR-confirmed SARS-CoV-2 infection or an uninfected control (not recorded which). Both conserved end residues are part of each CDR3. The D gene is left open where the match is weak. For some rows the clone size is stated as once, few or many, or as a class when expanded; others skip it.

d_call | clone_size | j_call | v_call | cdr3_nt | cdr3_aa
. | many | TRBJ1-5 | TRBV2 | TGTGCCAGCAGTGAGGGGAATAGCAATCAGCCCCAGCATTTT | CASSEGNSNQPQHF
TRBD2 | many | TRBJ2-3 | TRBV5-1 | TGCGCCAGCAGCTTGTTCCCGAGCGGGGGGGCCACAGATACGCAGTATTTT | CASSLFPSGGATDTQYF
. | many | TRBJ1-2 | TRBV7-2 | TGTGCCAGCAGCCAACAGGGTGACCCAATCTATGGCTACACCTTC | CASSQQGDPIYGYTF
TRBD1 | . | TRBJ2-1 | TRBV10-3 | TGTGCCATCAGTGCCGGGACAGCGAATGAGCAGTTCTTC | CAISAGTANEQFF
TRBD1 | many | TRBJ1-5 | TRBV20-1 | TGCAGTGCTAGAGGGGACAGGTTTCAGCCCCAGCATTTT | CSARGDRFQPQHF
. | . | TRBJ2-3 | TRBV20-1 | TGCAGTGCAGGCGGACAGTCAGATACGCAGTATTTT | CSAGGQSDTQYF
. | many | TRBJ1-5 | TRBV28 | TGTGCCAGCAGAGAGACGGAGAGGCCCCAGCATTTT | CASRETERPQHF
. | . | TRBJ2-7 | TRBV29-1 | TGCAGCGTTGACCAGGACGAGCAGTACTTC | CSVDQDEQYF
. | many | TRBJ2-1 | TRBV19 | TGTGCCAGTAGTATACAGGGGCTTCACAATGAGCAGTTCTTC | CASSIQGLHNEQFF
. | many | TRBJ2-3 | TRBV7-9 | TGTGCCAGTAGCCCGTACCGCACAGATACGCAGTATTTT | CASSPYRTDTQYF
. | few | TRBJ2-5 | TRBV6-2/TRBV6-3 | TGTGCCAGCAGTTCGTCCAGGCAGACCCAGTACTTC | CASSSSRQTQYF
. | . | TRBJ2-2 | TRBV7-3 | TGTGCCAGCAGCTTAGCCCCCGGGCCGAACACCGGGGAGCTGTTTTTT | CASSLAPGPNTGELFF
TRBD1 | many | TRBJ1-3 | TRBV6-5 | TGTGCCAGCAGTTACGGGACAGGCCCTGGAAACACCATATATTTT | CASSYGTGPGNTIYF
TRBD2 | once | TRBJ2-3 | TRBV5-8 | TGTGCCAGCAGCGGAGGGACTAGTCCCACAGATACGCAGTATTTT | CASSGGTSPTDTQYF
. | many | TRBJ2-2 | TRBV20-1 | TGCAGTGCTAGATCCAGGGAGAACACCGGGGAGCTGTTTTTT | CSARSRENTGELFF
. | many | TRBJ1-1 | TRBV6-2/TRBV6-3 | TGTGCCAGCAGTTACCAGGCAGAAGCTTTCTTT | CASSYQAEAFF
. | many | TRBJ1-6 | TRBV12-3/TRBV12-4 | TGTGCCAGCAGTTTAGGAGGCCCAGGAGGGAATTCACCCCTCCACTTT | CASSLGGPGGNSPLHF
. | many | TRBJ2-6 | TRBV20-1 | TGCAGTGCTTTTGCCCCTGGGGCCAACGTCCTGACTTTC | CSAFAPGANVLTF
TRBD1 | . | TRBJ1-2 | TRBV29-1 | TGCAGCGTTGATCAACAGGGGGCGAGCAGTCAAGTGGGCTATGGCTACACCTTC | CSVDQQGASSQVGYGYTF
TRBD2 | many | TRBJ2-7 | TRBV28 | TGTGCCAGCACAAAACTAGCGGCCCTACGCTACGAGCAGTACTTC | CASTKLAALRYEQYF
. | . | TRBJ2-7 | TRBV29-1 | TGCAGCGTTGCGGCTGGGTATTCCTACGAGCAGTACTTC | CSVAAGYSYEQYF
. | many | TRBJ2-3 | TRBV29-1 | TGCAGCGTTGTTAGCCCCACAGATACGCAGTATTTT | CSVVSPTDTQYF
. | . | TRBJ1-4 | TRBV20-1 | TGCAGTGCGTACGGGGGGGACGATGGTGAAAAACTGTTTTTT | CSAYGGDDGEKLFF
TRBD1 | few | TRBJ2-7 | TRBV28 | TGTGCCAGCAGTGAGATGGGACAGGTATTGAGTGAGCAGTACTTC | CASSEMGQVLSEQYF
TRBD1 | many | TRBJ1-3 | TRBV20-1 | TGCAGTGCCGCTCGACAGGGGGCTGGAAACACCATATATTTT | CSAARQGAGNTIYF
TRBD1 | many | TRBJ1-6 | TRBV20-1 | TGCAGTGCTAGAGATAGACAGGGATCCGACTCACCCCTCCACTTT | CSARDRQGSDSPLHF
TRBD2 | few | TRBJ2-3 | TRBV12-3/TRBV12-4 | TGTGCCAGCAGTTGGGGACTAGCGGAACGCACAGATACGCAGTATTTT | CASSWGLAERTDTQYF
TRBD1 | once | TRBJ1-1 | TRBV3-1 | TGTGCCAGCAGCCTCAGGGGGCTGCCGACTGAAGCTTTCTTT | CASSLRGLPTEAFF
TRBD2 | . | TRBJ2-1 | TRBV20-1 | TGCAGTGCTCTAGAATCGGGGGGCTACAATGAGCAGTTCTTC | CSALESGGYNEQFF
. | many | TRBJ2-1 | TRBV6-5 | TGTGCCAGCAGCCCACCTGGGGACAATGAGCAGTTCTTC | CASSPPGDNEQFF
. | few | TRBJ1-2 | TRBV2 | TGTGCCAGCAGTGGCGGCTATGGCTACACCTTC | CASSGGYGYTF
. | . | TRBJ2-6 | TRBV5-1 | TGCGCCAGCAGCTCTCAGACAGGTACCCTCTCTGGGGCCAACGTCCTGACTTTC | CASSSQTGTLSGANVLTF
. | many | TRBJ2-7 | TRBV5-1 | TGCGCCAGCAGCTTAGGGGACACCAACCTAAACGAGCAGTACTTC | CASSLGDTNLNEQYF
TRBD1 | many | TRBJ1-1 | TRBV30 | TGTGCCTGGACGGGACAGGCGAACACTGAAGCTTTCTTT | CAWTGQANTEAFF
. | many | TRBJ2-1 | TRBV7-9 | TGTGCCAGCAGCCTTGGTAGATACAATGAGCAGTTCTTC | CASSLGRYNEQFF
TRBD1 | few | TRBJ1-5 | TRBV20-1 | TGCAGTGCTAGAGTGGGACAGGGGTATGACAATCAGCCCCAGCATTTT | CSARVGQGYDNQPQHF
. | many | TRBJ2-3 | TRBV6-1 | TGTGCCAGCAGTGAAAGGCATCGTTACGGTATCACAGATACGCAGTATTTT | CASSERHRYGITDTQYF
TRBD2 | . | TRBJ2-1 | TRBV9 | TGTGCCAGCAGCGCCTCACCGGGGGGGCCCGAGCAGTTCTTC | CASSASPGGPEQFF
. | few | TRBJ2-1 | TRBV6-2/TRBV6-3 | TGTGCCAGCAGTTACGGCGGTCTCATCAATGAGCAGTTCTTC | CASSYGGLINEQFF
. | many | TRBJ2-2 | TRBV20-1 | TGCAGTGCTAGAGTTCCTCGGGGCAAGAACACCGGGGAGCTGTTTTTT | CSARVPRGKNTGELFF
TRBD2 | . | TRBJ2-1 | TRBV12-3/TRBV12-4 | TGTGCCAGCAGTGTAGCGCTACTTCGCGGGGGGCTCAACAATGAGCAGTTCTTC | CASSVALLRGGLNNEQFF
. | many | TRBJ2-2 | TRBV12-3/TRBV12-4 | TGTGCCAGCAGACGGGGATCCCCCGGGGAGCTGTTTTTT | CASRRGSPGELFF
TRBD2 | . | TRBJ2-1 | TRBV28 | TGTGCCAGCAGTCGACTAGCGAGAGTAAATGAGCAGTTCTTC | CASSRLARVNEQFF
TRBD1 | many | TRBJ2-2 | TRBV12-3/TRBV12-4 | TGTGCCTCCACCTTGAGGACAGGGTTCACCGGGGAGCTGTTTTTT | CASTLRTGFTGELFF
. | many | TRBJ1-6 | TRBV25-1 | TGTGCCAGCGAGGAGTCCAGCTCCTATAATTCACCCCTCCACTTT | CASEESSSYNSPLHF
. | medium-sized | TRBJ2-3 | TRBV11-2 | TGTGCCAGCAGCTTGTACGGTGCTGATACGCAGTATTTT | CASSLYGADTQYF
TRBD2 | many | TRBJ2-5 | TRBV5-1 | TGCGCCAGCAGCTTGGGAGCCGGGACTAGCCCCCAAGAGACCCAGTACTTC | CASSLGAGTSPQETQYF
. | . | TRBJ2-2 | TRBV5-1 | TGCGCCAGCAGCCCGGGTCACACCGGGGAGCTGTTTTTT | CASSPGHTGELFF